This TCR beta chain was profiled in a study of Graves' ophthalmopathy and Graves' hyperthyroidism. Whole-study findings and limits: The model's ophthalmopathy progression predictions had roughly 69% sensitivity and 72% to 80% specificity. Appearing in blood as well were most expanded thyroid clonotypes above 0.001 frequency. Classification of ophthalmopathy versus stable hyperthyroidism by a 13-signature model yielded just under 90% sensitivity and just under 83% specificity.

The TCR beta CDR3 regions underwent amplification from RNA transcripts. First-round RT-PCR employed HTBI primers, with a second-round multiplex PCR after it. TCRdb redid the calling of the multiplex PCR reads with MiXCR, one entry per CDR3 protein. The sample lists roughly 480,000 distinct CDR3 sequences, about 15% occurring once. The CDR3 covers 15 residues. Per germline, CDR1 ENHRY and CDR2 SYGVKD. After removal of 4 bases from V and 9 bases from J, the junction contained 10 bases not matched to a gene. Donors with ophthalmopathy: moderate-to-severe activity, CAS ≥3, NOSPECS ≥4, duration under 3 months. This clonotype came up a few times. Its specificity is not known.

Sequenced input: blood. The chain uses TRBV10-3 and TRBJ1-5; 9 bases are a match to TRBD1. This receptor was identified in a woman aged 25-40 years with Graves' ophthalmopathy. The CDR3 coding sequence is TGTGCCATCAGTGTAACCGGGACAGGGCCCTCGCCCCAGCATTTT. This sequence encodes CAISVTGTGPSPQHF.